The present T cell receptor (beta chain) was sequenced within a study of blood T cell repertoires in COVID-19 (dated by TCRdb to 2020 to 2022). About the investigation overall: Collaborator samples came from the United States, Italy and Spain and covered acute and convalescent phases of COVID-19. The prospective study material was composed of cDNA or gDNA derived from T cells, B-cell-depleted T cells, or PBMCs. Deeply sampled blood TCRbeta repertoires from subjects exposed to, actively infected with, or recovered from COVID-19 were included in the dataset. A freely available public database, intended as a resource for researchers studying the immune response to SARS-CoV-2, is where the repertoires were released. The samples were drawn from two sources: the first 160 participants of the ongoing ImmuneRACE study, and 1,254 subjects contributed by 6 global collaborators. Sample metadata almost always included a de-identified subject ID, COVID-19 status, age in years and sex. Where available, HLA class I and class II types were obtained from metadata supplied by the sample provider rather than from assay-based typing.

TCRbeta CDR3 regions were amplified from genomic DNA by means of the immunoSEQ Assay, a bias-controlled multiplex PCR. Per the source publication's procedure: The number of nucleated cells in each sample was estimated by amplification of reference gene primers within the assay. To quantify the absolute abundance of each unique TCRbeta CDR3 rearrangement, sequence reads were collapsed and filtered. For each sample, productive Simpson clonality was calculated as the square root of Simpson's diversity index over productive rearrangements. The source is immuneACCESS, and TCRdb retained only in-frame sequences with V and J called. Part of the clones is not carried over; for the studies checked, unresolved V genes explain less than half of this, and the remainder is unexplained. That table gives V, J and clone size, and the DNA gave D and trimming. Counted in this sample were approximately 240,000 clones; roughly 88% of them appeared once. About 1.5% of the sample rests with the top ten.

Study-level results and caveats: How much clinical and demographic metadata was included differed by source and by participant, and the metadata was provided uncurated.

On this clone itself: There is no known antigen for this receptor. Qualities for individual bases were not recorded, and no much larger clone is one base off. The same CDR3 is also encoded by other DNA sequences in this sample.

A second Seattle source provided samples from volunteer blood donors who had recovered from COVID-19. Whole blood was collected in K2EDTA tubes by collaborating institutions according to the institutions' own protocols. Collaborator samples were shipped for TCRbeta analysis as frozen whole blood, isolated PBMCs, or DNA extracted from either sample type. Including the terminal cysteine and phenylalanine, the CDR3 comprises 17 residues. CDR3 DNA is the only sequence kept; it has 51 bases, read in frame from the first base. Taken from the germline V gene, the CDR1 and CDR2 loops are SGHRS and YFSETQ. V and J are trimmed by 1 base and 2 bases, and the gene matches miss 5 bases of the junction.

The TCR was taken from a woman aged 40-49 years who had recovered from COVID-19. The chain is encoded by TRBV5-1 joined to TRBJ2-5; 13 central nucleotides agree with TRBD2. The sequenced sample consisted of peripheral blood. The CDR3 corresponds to CASSLPRLAGGQETQYF. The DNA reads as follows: TGCGCCAGCAGCTTGCCACGACTAGCGGGGGGTCAAGAGACCCAGTACTTC.